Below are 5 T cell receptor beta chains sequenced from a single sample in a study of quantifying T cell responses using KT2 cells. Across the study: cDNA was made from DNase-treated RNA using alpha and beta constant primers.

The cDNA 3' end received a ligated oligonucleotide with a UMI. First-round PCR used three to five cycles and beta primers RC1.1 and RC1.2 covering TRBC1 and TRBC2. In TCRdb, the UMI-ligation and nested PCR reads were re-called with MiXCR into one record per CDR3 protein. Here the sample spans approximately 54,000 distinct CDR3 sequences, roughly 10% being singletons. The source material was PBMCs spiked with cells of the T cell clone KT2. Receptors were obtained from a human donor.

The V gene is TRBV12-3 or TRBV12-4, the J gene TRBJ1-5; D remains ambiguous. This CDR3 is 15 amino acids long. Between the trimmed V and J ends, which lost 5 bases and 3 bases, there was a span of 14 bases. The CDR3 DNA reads TGTGCCAGCAGTCCCCCGCGGGAGCTCAATCAGCCCCAGCATTTT. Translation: CASSPPRELNQPQHF.

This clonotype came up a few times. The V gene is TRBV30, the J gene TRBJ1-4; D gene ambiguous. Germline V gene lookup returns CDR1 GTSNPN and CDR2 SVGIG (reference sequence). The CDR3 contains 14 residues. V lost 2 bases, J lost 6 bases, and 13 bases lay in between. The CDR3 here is CAWSIRLADEKLFF. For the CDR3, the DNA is TGTGCCTGGAGTATCCGGCTGGCGGATGAAAAACTGTTTTTT. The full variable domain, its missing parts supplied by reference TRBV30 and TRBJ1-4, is SQTIHQWPATLVQPVGSPLSLECTVEGTSNPNLYWYRQAAGRGLQLLFYSVGIGQISSEVPQNLSASRPQDRQFILSSKKLLLSDSGFYLCAWSIRLADEKLFFGSGTQLSVL.

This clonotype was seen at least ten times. The CDR3 nucleotides are TGTGCCAGCAGGGAGGGGCTTAGCACAGATACGCAGTATTTT. It translates to CASREGLSTDTQYF. This rearrangement joins TRBV12-3 or TRBV12-4 to TRBJ2-3, with D perhaps matching TRBD2 (6 bases). With 6 bases removed from V and 0 bases from J, the gap between germline ends came to 10 bases. The CDR3 sequence is 14 residues long.

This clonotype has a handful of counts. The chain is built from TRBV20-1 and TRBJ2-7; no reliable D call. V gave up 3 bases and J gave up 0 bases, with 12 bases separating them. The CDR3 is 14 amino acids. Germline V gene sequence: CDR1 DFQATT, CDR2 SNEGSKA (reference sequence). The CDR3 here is CSASLAYGSYEQYF. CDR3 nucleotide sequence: TGCAGTGCTAGTTTGGCGTATGGCTCCTACGAGCAGTACTTC.

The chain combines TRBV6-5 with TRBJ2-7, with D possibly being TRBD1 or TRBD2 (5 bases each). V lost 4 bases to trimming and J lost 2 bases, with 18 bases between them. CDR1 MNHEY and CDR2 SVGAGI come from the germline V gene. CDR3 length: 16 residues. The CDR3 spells CASSWGSGDLPYEQYF. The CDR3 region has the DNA TGTGCCAGCAGTTGGGGGTCGGGCGACTTACCCTACGAGCAGTACTTC.